A single sample is the source of the 15 T cell receptor beta chains below, sequenced in a study of blood T cell repertoires in COVID-19. Clones were read by immunoSEQ multiplex PCR, and TCRdb kept only the in-frame ones, dropping some. The sample lists approximately 150,000 clones, approximately 88% occurring once. Sequenced material: peripheral blood. Source of these receptors: a woman aged 50 to 60 with acute or convalescent COVID-19.

This chain uses TRBV11-2 with TRBJ1-1; D uncertain. Germline values: CDR1 SGHAT, CDR2 FQNNGV. V lost 5 bases and J 4 bases, leaving 11 bases between the germline ends. The CDR3 spans 13 residues. The chain's CDR3 is CASSNHRGTEAFF. The CDR3 region has the DNA TGTGCCAGCAGCAACCATCGGGGCACTGAAGCTTTCTTT.

The chain combines TRBV7-3 with TRBJ1-5, with D unresolved. This CDR3 spans 15 amino acids. V dropped 0 bases and J dropped 3 bases, with 9 bases sitting between them. Germline CDR1 reads SGHTA; CDR2 reads FQGTGA. The CDR3 loop reads CASSLTLQANQPQHF. For the CDR3, the DNA is TGTGCCAGCAGCTTAACTCTCCAGGCCAATCAGCCCCAGCATTTT.

The CDR3 protein is CASRPTSANEQFF. Here the CDR3 DNA reads TGTGCCAGCAGGCCGACTAGCGCCAATGAGCAGTTCTTC. This chain connects TRBV7-3 to TRBJ2-1, with 8 positions matching TRBD2. Germline V lookup: CDR1 SGHTA, CDR2 FQGTGA. The CDR3 spans 13 residues. Losses at the gene ends were 6 bases for V and 6 bases for J; bases not matched to a gene: 4.

The gene calls are TRBV27 and TRBJ1-4; TRBD1 is a possible D gene (6 bases). CDR1 MNHEY and CDR2 SMNVEV come from the germline V gene (reference sequence). V was shortened by 4 bases and J by 6 bases, with 18 bases between the two germline ends. This CDR3 has 16 amino acids. CDR3 sequence (DNA): TGTGCCAGCAGTTCTGGGGTGGGCAGGGGATATGAAAAACTGTTTTTT. It specifies CASSSGVGRGYEKLFF.

The chain carries TRBV5-1 and TRBJ2-3; 11 nucleotides align to TRBD2. With 5 bases clipped from V and 4 bases from J, the junction kept 3 bases outside the gene matches. The CDR3 is 14 amino acids. CDR1 is SGHRS, CDR2 YFSETQ, per germline. The CDR3 spells CASSIAGGSDTQYF. The CDR3 DNA sequence: TGCGCCAGCAGTATAGCGGGGGGGTCAGATACGCAGTATTTT.

About this clone itself: The sample has other DNA sequences that encode this CDR3 too. The rearrangement uses TRBV19 and TRBJ2-3, with TRBD2 identical over 7 bases. V trimming: 3 bases; J trimming: 3 bases; junction bases outside the gene matches: 3. CDR3 length equals 14 residues. Germline lookup yields CDR1 LNHDA and CDR2 SQIVND (reference sequence). The CDR3 spells CASSITGGTDTQYF. CDR3 DNA sequence: TGTGCCAGTAGTATTACGGGAGGTACAGATACGCAGTATTTT.

This chain connects TRBV5-4 to TRBJ1-3; D is ambiguous. Germline V lookup: CDR1 SGHNT, CDR2 YYREEE (reference sequence). The V gene lost 1 base and the J gene lost 6 bases, with 14 bases spanning the gap. This CDR3 has 15 residues. For the CDR3, the DNA is TGTGCCAGCAGCTTGTGGGCCGGGAAAGAAAACACCATATATTTT. This gives the protein CASSLWAGKENTIYF.

The rearrangement uses TRBV5-1 and TRBJ1-2, with 8 bases lining up with TRBD1. CDR3 length equals 13 residues. Trimming at V came to 0 bases and at J to 7 bases, leaving 2 bases not matched to a gene. CDR1 and CDR2 from the germline V gene are SGHRS and YFSETQ. The CDR3 coding sequence is TGCGCCAGCAGCTTGGGGACAGGGACTGGCTACACCTTC. Protein product: CASSLGTGTGYTF.

V gene TRBV7-2 combines with J gene TRBJ2-5; 8 nucleotides line up with TRBD2. J was trimmed by 0 bases and V by 1 base; bases with no gene match: 4. CDR3 length: 16 amino acids. Germline V lookup: CDR1 SGHTA, CDR2 FQGNSA. The CDR3 nucleotides read TGTGCCAGCAGCTTAGGTGTAGCGGGGAACCAAGAGACCCAGTACTTC. Protein: CASSLGVAGNQETQYF.

This chain's CDR3 is CASSHRGRGNQPQHF. Written as DNA, the CDR3 is TGTGCCAGTAGTCATAGAGGCAGGGGCAATCAGCCCCAGCATTTT. The chain recombines TRBV19 with TRBJ1-5; the D gene is possibly TRBD1 (5 bases). The V gene lost 5 bases and the J gene lost 2 bases, with 13 bases spanning the gap. This CDR3 comprises 15 residues. The germline V gene has CDR1 LNHDA and CDR2 SQIVND (reference sequence).

The rearrangement joins TRBV5-4 to TRBJ2-3; TRBD1 matches 8 bases. Per the germline V gene, CDR1 is SGHNT and CDR2 is YYREEE (reference sequence). Unmatched junction bases numbered 10, after V lost 4 bases and J lost 0 bases. CDR3 size: 17 residues. This CDR3 reads CASSGSPGQVSTDTQYF. DNA of the CDR3: TGTGCCAGCAGCGGATCACCGGGACAGGTTAGCACAGATACGCAGTATTTT.

The V and J genes are TRBV19 and TRBJ1-5; 9 nucleotides line up with TRBD1. This CDR3 is built from 14 residues. Looked up from germline, CDR1 is LNHDA and CDR2 is SQIVND (reference sequence). V lost 4 bases and J lost 6; bases outside the gene matches: 4. In DNA form, the CDR3 reads TGTGCCAGTAGTACAACAGGGGGCAGTCAGCCCCAGCATTTT. The encoded protein is CASSTTGGSQPQHF.

The rearrangement links TRBV6-4 to TRBJ1-2, with D possibly being TRBD1 (5 bases). The germline V and J ends were trimmed by 2 bases and 7 bases, with 11 bases remaining between them. Germline-derived CDR1 and CDR2 are MRHNA and SNTAGT. This CDR3 spans 13 amino acids. The CDR3 sequence: CASSDGGIRGYTF. CDR3 DNA: TGTGCCAGCAGTGACGGGGGGATTCGTGGCTACACCTTC.

The chain joins TRBV13 to TRBJ1-1; possibly TRBD1 for D (5 bases). The CDR3 totals 14 residues. CDR1 is PRHDT and CDR2 is FYEKMQ in the germline V gene (reference sequence). V was clipped by 5 bases and J by 4 bases, with 14 bases between them. The CDR3 loop is CASSLSLRGTEAFF. Here the CDR3 DNA reads TGTGCCAGCAGCCTGAGCCTTAGGGGCACTGAAGCTTTCTTT.

The chain recombines TRBV29-1 with TRBJ1-4; a possible D gene is TRBD1 (5 bases). The CDR3 sequence is 16 residues long. The ends were cut back, 5 bases at V and 10 bases at J, with 26 bases in the middle. CDR1 is SQVTM, CDR2 ANQGSEA, per germline. CDR3 loop: CSVPQGSQGSPGKLFF. The CDR3 DNA is TGCAGCGTTCCCCAGGGTTCCCAGGGTAGCCCTGGAAAACTGTTTTTT.